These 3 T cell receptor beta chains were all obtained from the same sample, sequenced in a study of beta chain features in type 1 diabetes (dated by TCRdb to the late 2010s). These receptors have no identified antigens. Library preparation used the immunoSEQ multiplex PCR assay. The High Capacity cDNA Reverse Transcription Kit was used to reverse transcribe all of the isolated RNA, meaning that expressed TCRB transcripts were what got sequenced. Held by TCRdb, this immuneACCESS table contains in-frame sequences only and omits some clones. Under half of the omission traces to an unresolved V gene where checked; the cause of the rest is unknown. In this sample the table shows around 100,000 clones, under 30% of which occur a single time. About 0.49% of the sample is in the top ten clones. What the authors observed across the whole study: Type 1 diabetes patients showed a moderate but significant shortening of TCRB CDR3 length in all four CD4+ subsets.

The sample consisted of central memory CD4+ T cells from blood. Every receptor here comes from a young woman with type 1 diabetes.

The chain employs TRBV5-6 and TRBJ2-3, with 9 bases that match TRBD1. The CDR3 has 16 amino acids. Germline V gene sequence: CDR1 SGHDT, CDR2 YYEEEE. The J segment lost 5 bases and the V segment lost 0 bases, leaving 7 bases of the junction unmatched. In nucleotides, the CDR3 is TGTGCCAGCAGCTTGGCGGGGACAGGGTGGGGAGATACGCAGTATTTT. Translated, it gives CASSLAGTGWGDTQYF.

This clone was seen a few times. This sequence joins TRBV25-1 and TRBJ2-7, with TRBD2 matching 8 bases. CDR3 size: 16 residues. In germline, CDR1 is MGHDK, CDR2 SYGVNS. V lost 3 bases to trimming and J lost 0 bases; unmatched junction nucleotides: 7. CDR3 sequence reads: CASSDPRLAGSYEQYF. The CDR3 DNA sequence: TGTGCCAGCAGTGATCCCCGGCTAGCGGGCTCCTACGAGCAGTACTTC.

Written as DNA, the CDR3 is TGTGCCAGCTCACCTCCGGGGTTGGATACGCAGTATTTT. Its protein product is CASSPPGLDTQYF. The chain recombines TRBV18 with TRBJ2-3; tentative D call: TRBD2 (5 bases). The ends were cut back, 3 bases at V and 6 bases at J, with 10 bases in the middle. This CDR3 comprises 13 residues. Per the germline V gene, CDR1 is KGHSH and CDR2 is LQKENI.